This TCR beta chain was obtained from a study of early T cells in non-severe SARS-CoV-2 infection. In the study overall: Unsorted whole-blood RNA was sequenced in bulk, leaving chains unpaired.

At least ten counts were recorded for this clonotype. Antigen specificity is unknown. cDNA molecules, individually, were tagged with unique molecular identifiers. TCRdb recomputed calls from the 5' RACE reads with MiXCR, one row per CDR3 protein. The table has about 59,000 distinct CDR3 sequences, about 13% seen once. The V segment lost 2 bases and the J segment 0 bases; nucleotides outside the gene matches: 7. There are 17 residues in the CDR3. Germline V gene lookup returns CDR1 MNHEY and CDR2 SVGAGI. Points from the study as a whole: Matching with VDJdb favored anti-spike CD8 responses (missing private and CD4 specificities).

The sequencing here drew on whole blood, taken at baseline. This TCR was recovered from an adult who was a healthcare worker with PCR-confirmed SARS-CoV-2 infection or an uninfected control (not recorded which). The V and J genes are TRBV6-5 and TRBJ2-3, with 8 positions matching TRBD1. CDR3 in DNA: TGTGCCAGCAGTTACCGCCCGACAGGGGCTAGCACAGATACGCAGTATTTT. Its protein is CASSYRPTGASTDTQYF.